A single TCR beta chain is shown here with its context. Its antigen is currently unknown. This sample was included in a study of shared clonotypes between healthy human individuals. The assay was run at deep level. Assay used: immunoSEQ multiplex PCR; TCRdb lists only in-frame clones, some missing. The table includes around 2,000,000 clones, 85% to 95% detected once. Regarding the study as a whole: Since donors were few, the genetic and exposure-history diversity represented was limited. In a few donors, about 5% of naive CD4 clonotypes appeared in common.

Per the germline V gene, CDR1 is MGHRA and CDR2 is YSYEKL. Trimming at V came to 1 base and at J to 3 bases, leaving 4 bases not matched to a gene. The CDR3 contains 15 residues. As defined, naive CD8 cells were CD45RO-negative and positively selected for CCR7, with terminally differentiated effector memory CD45RA+ cells excluded. The sample comprised naive CD8+ T cells from PBMCs. This receptor was identified in a man aged 18 to 30 in good health. Some clones in this sample may be carry-over from other donors' samples. The J gene is TRBJ1-1, the V gene TRBV4-1, with 8 nucleotides matching TRBD1. The CDR3 is CASSQGDRGDTEAFF. The CDR3 region has the DNA TGCGCCAGCAGCCAAGGTGACAGGGGCGACACTGAAGCTTTCTTT.